In its sample, the clone carrying this TCR beta chain was seen once. Germline V lookup: CDR1 SGHAT, CDR2 FQDESV (reference sequence). This CDR3 comprises 16 residues. Deletions cut 6 bases from V and 8 bases from J, with 20 bases between. The record originates from a study of blood T cell repertoires in COVID-19. Generated by immunoSEQ multiplex PCR, the TCRdb table keeps only in-frame clones and is missing some. The profile shows over 200,000 clones, 81% of them singletons. Material: PBMCs or T cells enriched from blood (not recorded which). The J gene is TRBJ1-6, the V gene TRBV11-1; D is possibly TRBD1 (6 bases). The TCR comes from a man aged 40-49 years who had recovered from COVID-19. The CDR3 protein is CASSHAGRGAYSPLHF. In nucleotides, the CDR3 is TGTGCCAGCAGTCACGCCGGTCGGGGGGCTTATTCACCCCTCCACTTT.